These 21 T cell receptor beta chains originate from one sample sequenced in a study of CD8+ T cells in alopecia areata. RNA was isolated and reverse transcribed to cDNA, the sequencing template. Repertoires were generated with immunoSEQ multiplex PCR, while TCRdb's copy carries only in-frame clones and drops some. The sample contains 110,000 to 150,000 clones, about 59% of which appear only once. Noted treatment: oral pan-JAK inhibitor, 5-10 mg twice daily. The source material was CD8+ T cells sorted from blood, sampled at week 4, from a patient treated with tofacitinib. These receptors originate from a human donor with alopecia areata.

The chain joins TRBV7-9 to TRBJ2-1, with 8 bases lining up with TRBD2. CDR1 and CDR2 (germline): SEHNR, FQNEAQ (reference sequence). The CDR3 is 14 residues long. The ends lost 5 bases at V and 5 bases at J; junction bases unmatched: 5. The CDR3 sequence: CASSLTSVHNEQFF. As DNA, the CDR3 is TGTGCCAGCAGCCTGACTAGCGTCCACAATGAGCAGTTCTTC.

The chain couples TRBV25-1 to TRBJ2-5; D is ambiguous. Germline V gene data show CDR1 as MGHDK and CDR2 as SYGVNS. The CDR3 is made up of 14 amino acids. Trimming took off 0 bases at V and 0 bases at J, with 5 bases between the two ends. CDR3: CASSEYRYQETQYF. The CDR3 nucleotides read TGTGCCAGCAGTGAATATAGGTACCAAGAGACCCAGTACTTC.

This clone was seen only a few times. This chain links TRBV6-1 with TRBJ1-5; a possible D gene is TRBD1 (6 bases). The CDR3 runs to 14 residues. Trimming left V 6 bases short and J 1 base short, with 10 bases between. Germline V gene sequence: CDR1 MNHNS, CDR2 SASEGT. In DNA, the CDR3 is TGTGCCAGCAGGGAGAGGGGGAGCAATCAGCCCCAGCATTTT. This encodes CASRERGSNQPQHF.

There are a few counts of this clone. The CDR3 coding sequence is TGTGCCAGCGGGGCGTTGGAAAGAAGCTCCTACGAGCAGTACTTC. Encoded protein: CASGALERSSYEQYF. The rearrangement joins TRBV6-6 to TRBJ2-7, with D possibly being TRBD1 (5 bases). The CDR3 length is 15 residues. The V end was cut by 8 bases, the J end by 0 bases, with 17 bases between. CDR1 MNHNY and CDR2 SVGAGI come from the germline V gene (reference sequence).

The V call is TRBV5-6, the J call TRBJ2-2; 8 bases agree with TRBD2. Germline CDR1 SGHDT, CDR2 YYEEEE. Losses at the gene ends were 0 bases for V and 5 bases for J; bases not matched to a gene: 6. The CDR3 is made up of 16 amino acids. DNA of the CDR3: TGTGCCAGCAGCTTGGCTGTGGTAGCGGGGACCGGGGAGCTGTTTTTT. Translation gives CASSLAVVAGTGELFF.

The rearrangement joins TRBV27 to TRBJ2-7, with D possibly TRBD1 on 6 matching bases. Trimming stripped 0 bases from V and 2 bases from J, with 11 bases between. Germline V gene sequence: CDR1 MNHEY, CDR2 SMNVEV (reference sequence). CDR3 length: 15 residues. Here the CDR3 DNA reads TGTGCCAGCAGTTTATCGACAGGAAACCCCTACGAGCAGTACTTC. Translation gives CASSLSTGNPYEQYF.

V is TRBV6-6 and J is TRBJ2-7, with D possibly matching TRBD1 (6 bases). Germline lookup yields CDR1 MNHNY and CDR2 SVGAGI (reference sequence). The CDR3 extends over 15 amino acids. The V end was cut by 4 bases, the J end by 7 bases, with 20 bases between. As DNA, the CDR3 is TGTGCCAGCAGTTCTCTCCCCCGACAGGTTCCTGAGCAGTACTTC. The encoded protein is CASSSLPRQVPEQYF.

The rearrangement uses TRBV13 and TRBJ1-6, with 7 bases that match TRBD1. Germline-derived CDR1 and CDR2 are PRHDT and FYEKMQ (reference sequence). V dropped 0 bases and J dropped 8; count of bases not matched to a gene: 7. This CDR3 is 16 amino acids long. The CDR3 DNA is TGTGCCAGCAGCTTAGGGACCGACAGGGTTGATTCACCCCTCCACTTT. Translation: CASSLGTDRVDSPLHF.

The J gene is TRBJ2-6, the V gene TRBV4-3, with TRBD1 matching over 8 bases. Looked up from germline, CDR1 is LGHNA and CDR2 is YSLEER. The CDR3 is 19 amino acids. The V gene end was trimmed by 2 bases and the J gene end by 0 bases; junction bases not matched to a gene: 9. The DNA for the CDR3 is TGCGCCAGCAGCCAACTAGGACAGGGAGTAGTCTCTGGGGCCAACGTCCTGACTTTC. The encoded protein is CASSQLGQGVVSGANVLTF.

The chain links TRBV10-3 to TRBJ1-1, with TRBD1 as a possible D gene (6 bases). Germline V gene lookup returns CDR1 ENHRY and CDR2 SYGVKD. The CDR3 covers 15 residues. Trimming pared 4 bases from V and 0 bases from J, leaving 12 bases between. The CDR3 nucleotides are TGTGCCATCAGTGTCCAGGGGAACCTGAACACTGAAGCTTTCTTT. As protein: CAISVQGNLNTEAFF.

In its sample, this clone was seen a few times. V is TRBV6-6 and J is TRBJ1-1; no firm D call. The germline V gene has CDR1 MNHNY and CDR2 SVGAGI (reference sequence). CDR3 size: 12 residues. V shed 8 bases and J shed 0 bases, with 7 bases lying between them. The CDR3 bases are TGTGCCAGCGGATCAGTGAACACTGAAGCTTTCTTT. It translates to CASGSVNTEAFF.

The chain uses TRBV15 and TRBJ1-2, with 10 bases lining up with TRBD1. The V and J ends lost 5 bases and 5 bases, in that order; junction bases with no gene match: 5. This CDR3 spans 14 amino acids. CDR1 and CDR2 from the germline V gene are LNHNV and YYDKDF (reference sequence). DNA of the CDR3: TGTGCCACCAGCGGGGACAGGGGAGGGTATGGCTACACCTTC. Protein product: CATSGDRGGYGYTF. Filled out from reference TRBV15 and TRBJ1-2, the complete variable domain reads DAMVIQNPRYQVTQFGKPVTLSCSQTLNHNVMYWYQQKSSQAPKLLFHYYDKDFNNEADTPDNFQSRRPNTSFCFLDIRSPGLGDTAMYLCATSGDRGGYGYTFGSGTRLTVV.

Written as DNA, the CDR3 is TGTGCCAGCAGCTTTGAGGGAACCGGGGAGCTGTTTTTT. This translates into CASSFEGTGELFF. J is TRBJ2-2 and V is TRBV5-4, with D perhaps matching TRBD2 (5 bases). This CDR3 region has 13 residues. Germline values: CDR1 SGHNT, CDR2 YYREEE (reference sequence). Trimming took 2 bases from V and 5 from J, leaving 7 bases between them.

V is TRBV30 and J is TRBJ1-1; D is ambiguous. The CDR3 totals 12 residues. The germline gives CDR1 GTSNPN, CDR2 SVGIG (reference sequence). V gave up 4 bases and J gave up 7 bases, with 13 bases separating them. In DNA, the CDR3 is TGTGCCTGGACGATCCTTATGGGTGAAGCTTTCTTT. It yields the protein CAWTILMGEAFF.

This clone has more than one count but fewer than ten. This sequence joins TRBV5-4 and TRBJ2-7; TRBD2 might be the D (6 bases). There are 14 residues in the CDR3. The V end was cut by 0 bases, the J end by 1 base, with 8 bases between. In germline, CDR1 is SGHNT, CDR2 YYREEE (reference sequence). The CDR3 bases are TGTGCCAGCAGCTTGGTAGCGGATTCCTACGAGCAGTACTTC. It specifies CASSLVADSYEQYF. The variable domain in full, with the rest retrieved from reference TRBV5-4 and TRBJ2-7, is ETGVTQSPTHLIKTRGQQVTLRCSSQSGHNTVSWYQQALGQGPQFIFQYYREEENGRGNFPPRFSGLQFPNYSSELNVNALELDDSALYLCASSLVADSYEQYFGPGTRLTVT.

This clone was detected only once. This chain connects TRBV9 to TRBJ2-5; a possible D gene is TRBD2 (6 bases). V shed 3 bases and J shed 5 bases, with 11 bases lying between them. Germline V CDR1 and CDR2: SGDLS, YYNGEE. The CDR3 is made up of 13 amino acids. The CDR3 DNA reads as TGTGCCAGCAGCGAGGAGGGGCGGGAGACCCAGTACTTC. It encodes CASSEEGRETQYF.

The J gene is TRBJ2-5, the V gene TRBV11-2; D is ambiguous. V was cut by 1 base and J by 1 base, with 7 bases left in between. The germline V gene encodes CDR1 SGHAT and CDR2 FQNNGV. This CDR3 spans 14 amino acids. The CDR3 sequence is CASSLAPLQETQYF. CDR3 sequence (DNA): TGTGCCAGCAGCTTAGCGCCCCTCCAAGAGACCCAGTACTTC.

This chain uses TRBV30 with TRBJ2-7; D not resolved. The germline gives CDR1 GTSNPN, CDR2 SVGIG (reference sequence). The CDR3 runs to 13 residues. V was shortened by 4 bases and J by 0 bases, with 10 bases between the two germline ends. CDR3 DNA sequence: TGTGCCTGGATAGACGTGGGCTCCTACGAGCAGTACTTC. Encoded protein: CAWIDVGSYEQYF. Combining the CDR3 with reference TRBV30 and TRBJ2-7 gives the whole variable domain SQTIHQWPATLVQPVGSPLSLECTVEGTSNPNLYWYRQAAGRGLQLLFYSVGIGQISSEVPQNLSASRPQDRQFILSSKKLLLSDSGFYLCAWIDVGSYEQYFGPGTRLTVT.

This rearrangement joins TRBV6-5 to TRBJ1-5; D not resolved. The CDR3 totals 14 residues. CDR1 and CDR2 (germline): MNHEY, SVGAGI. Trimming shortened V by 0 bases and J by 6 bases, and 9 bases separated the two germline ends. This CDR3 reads CASSYSNGGQPQHF. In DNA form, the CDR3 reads TGTGCCAGCAGTTACTCGAACGGAGGTCAGCCCCAGCATTTT.

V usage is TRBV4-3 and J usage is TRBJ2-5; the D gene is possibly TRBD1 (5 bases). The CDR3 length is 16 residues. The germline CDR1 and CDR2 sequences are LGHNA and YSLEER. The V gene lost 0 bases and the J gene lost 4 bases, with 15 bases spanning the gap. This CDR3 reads CASSQDREGDGETQYF. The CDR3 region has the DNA TGCGCCAGCAGCCAAGATCGAGAAGGGGATGGAGAGACCCAGTACTTC.

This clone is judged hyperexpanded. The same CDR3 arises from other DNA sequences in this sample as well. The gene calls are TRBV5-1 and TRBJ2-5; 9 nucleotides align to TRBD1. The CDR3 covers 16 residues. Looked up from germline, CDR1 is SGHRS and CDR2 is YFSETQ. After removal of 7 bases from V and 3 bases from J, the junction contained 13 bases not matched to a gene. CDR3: CASCRTGTGREETQYF. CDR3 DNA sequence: TGCGCCAGCTGCAGGACCGGGACAGGGCGCGAAGAGACCCAGTACTTC.